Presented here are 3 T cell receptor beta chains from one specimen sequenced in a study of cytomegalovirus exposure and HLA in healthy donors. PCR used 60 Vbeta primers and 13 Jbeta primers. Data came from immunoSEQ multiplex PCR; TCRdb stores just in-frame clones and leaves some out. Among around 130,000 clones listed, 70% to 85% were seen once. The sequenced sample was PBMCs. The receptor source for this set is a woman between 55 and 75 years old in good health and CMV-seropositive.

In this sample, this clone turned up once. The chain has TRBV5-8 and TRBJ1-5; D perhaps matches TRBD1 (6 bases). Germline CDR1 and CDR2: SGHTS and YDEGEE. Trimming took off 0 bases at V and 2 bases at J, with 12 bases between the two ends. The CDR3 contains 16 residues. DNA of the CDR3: TGTGCCAGCAGCTTGGCGCCAGGGGCTGGCAATCAGCCCCAGCATTTT. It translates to CASSLAPGAGNQPQHF.

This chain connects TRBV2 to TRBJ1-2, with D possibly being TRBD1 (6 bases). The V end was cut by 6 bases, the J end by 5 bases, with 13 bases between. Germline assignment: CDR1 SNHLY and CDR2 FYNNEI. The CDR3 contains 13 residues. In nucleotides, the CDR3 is TGTGCCAGCAGCCCAGGGGTAGAGTATGGCTACACCTTC. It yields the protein CASSPGVEYGYTF.

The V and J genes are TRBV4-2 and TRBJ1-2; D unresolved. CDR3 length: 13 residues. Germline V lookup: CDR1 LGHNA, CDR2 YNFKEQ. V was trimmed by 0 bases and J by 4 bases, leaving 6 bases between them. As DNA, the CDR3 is TGTGCCAGCAGCCAAGAAATCCTCTATGGCTACACCTTC. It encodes CASSQEILYGYTF.